These T cell receptor beta chains were read from a single sample in a study of beta chain features in type 1 diabetes. Profiling relied on immunoSEQ multiplex PCR, and the TCRdb table lists in-frame clones only, not all of them. The repertoire consists of roughly 240,000 clones, with approximately 24% occurring once and the leading ten covering 0.012%. Sample: naive CD4+ T cells from blood. All receptors come from a woman in her 30s with type 1 diabetes. Both conserved end residues are part of each CDR3. The D gene is left open where the match is weak. Clone size, where shown, is once, few, many, or a class for clones that have expanded.

clone_size: NA; j_call: TRBJ1-2; d_call: NA; cdr3_length: 13; v_call: TRBV7-9; cdr3_nt: TGTGCCAGCAGCTTTGGACAGAACTATGGCTACACCTTC; cdr3_aa: CASSFGQNYGYTF
clone_size: few; j_call: TRBJ1-5; d_call: TRBD1; cdr3_length: 16; v_call: TRBV7-2; cdr3_nt: TGTGCCAGCAGCTTAGTGGGGACAGCACCCTATCAGCCCCAGCATTTT; cdr3_aa: CASSLVGTAPYQPQHF
clone_size: NA; j_call: TRBJ1-5; d_call: NA; cdr3_length: 14; v_call: TRBV30; cdr3_nt: TGTGCCTGGAGTGACTTGGGGTCAGGGCAGCCCCAGCATTTT; cdr3_aa: CAWSDLGSGQPQHF
clone_size: NA; j_call: TRBJ2-2; d_call: NA; cdr3_length: 16; v_call: TRBV6-5; cdr3_nt: TGTGCCAGCAGTTACTGGAGGACAGCGAACACCGGGGAGCTGTTTTTT; cdr3_aa: CASSYWRTANTGELFF
clone_size: few; j_call: TRBJ2-3; d_call: TRBD2; cdr3_length: 14; v_call: TRBV9; cdr3_nt: TGTGCCAGCAGCGGGACTAGCGGCACAGATACGCAGTATTTT; cdr3_aa: CASSGTSGTDTQYF
clone_size: NA; j_call: TRBJ2-5; d_call: NA; cdr3_length: 15; v_call: TRBV30; cdr3_nt: TGTGCCTGGAGTCCGGGACACGGATTCCAAGAGACCCAGTACTTC; cdr3_aa: CAWSPGHGFQETQYF
clone_size: few; j_call: TRBJ2-7; d_call: NA; cdr3_length: 15; v_call: TRBV7-9; cdr3_nt: TGTGCCAGCGACCTTGGCGCGGGCCACTCCTACGAGCAGTACTTC; cdr3_aa: CASDLGAGHSYEQYF
clone_size: NA; j_call: TRBJ2-1; d_call: TRBD2; cdr3_length: 16; v_call: TRBV30; cdr3_nt: TGTGCCTGGAGTCATCCGGGACTAGCGGATTACAATGAGCAGTTCTTC; cdr3_aa: CAWSHPGLADYNEQFF
clone_size: NA; j_call: TRBJ2-3; d_call: TRBD1; cdr3_length: 13; v_call: TRBV30; cdr3_nt: TGTGCCTGGAGAGGGGGCGGAACAGATACGCAGTATTTT; cdr3_aa: CAWRGGGTDTQYF
clone_size: NA; j_call: TRBJ2-5; d_call: NA; cdr3_length: 14; v_call: TRBV9; cdr3_nt: TGTGCCAGCAGCGTAGGAGGGATCCAAGAGACCCAGTACTTC; cdr3_aa: CASSVGGIQETQYF
clone_size: few; j_call: TRBJ2-3; d_call: TRBD2; cdr3_length: 13; v_call: TRBV29-1; cdr3_nt: TGCAGCGCGACTAGCGGTAGCACAGATACGCAGTATTTT; cdr3_aa: CSATSGSTDTQYF